This paragraph covers one TCR beta chain sequence. The entry originates in a study of blood T cell repertoires in COVID-19. Study-wide context: Some COVID-19 samples were acute and others convalescent; all came from the United States, Italy and Spain. Sources were T cells, B-cell-depleted T cells, or PBMCs; the material itself was cDNA or gDNA.

Original data processing: Reference gene primers were amplified, and this amplification served to estimate nucleated cell counts. Measured with immunoSEQ multiplex PCR; TCRdb has only the in-frame clones, and not every one. The V and J calls and clone size come from that table; D and trimming were worked out from the DNA. Here the sample spans roughly 76,000 clones, roughly four fifths being singletons. The CDR3 consists of 14 residues. V lost 10 bases to trimming and J lost 2 bases; unmatched junction nucleotides: 11. Germline V gene lookup returns CDR1 MNHEY and CDR2 SVGAGI. V usage is TRBV6-5 and J usage is TRBJ2-7, with 7 bases fitting TRBD1. Sequencing was carried out using peripheral blood. The TCR was taken from a man in his sixties or seventies with acute or convalescent COVID-19. This CDR3 is CATKRDRGTYEQYF. Here the CDR3 DNA reads TGTGCCACCAAAAGGGACAGAGGAACCTACGAGCAGTACTTC.